This T cell receptor beta chain was identified in a study of cytomegalovirus exposure and HLA in healthy donors. This PCR relied on a set of 60 Vbeta primers and 13 Jbeta primers. The protocol was immunoSEQ multiplex PCR, while the TCRdb copy is restricted to in-frame clones and leaves out a portion. The table shows about 110,000 clones, with nearly 15% occurring only once. The sequence came from a female donor in good health and CMV-seronegative. Sequenced material: PBMCs.

The CDR3 region is CASSGGGLGYNEQFF. CDR3 DNA: TGTGCCAGCAGCGGGGGAGGGCTCGGCTACAATGAGCAGTTCTTC. This chain links TRBV2 with TRBJ2-1, with 7 bases matching TRBD2. From germline, CDR1 is SNHLY and CDR2 FYNNEI. V was clipped by 6 bases and J by 3 bases; unmatched bases: 8. This CDR3 has 15 residues.